The rows below give T cell receptor beta chains drawn from one sample of a study of response to subunit inactivated influenza vaccine. TCRdb independently ran MiXCR on the RT-PCR reads; one entry per CDR3 protein. Of hundreds of thousands of distinct CDR3 sequences listed, 10% to 15% are singletons. The sample here was PBMCs from blood, taken on the day of vaccination. The receptor source for this set is a man aged 50-60 years who received an inactivated influenza vaccine. Each CDR3 is given with its conserved first and last residue. Each record gives: clone size, V gene, J gene, D gene, CDR3 protein, CDR3 DNA. A D gene is named only where the DNA matches it firmly. Clone size is given for some rows only: seen once, a few or many times, or a class if the clone is expanded.

few	TRBV12-3/TRBV12-4	TRBJ2-7	.	CASSFGRGKFYEQYF	TGTGCCAGCAGTTTTGGCAGGGGAAAATTCTACGAGCAGTACTTC
many	TRBV12-3/TRBV12-4	TRBJ1-5	.	CASSLSRDQPQHF	TGTGCCAGCAGTTTGTCCAGGGATCAGCCCCAGCATTTT
.	TRBV28	TRBJ2-3	.	CASSSLPFLADSTDTQYF	TGTGCCAGCAGTTCCCTTCCTTTTCTAGCAGATAGCACAGATACGCAGTATTTT
.	TRBV9	TRBJ2-7	TRBD1	CASSTQTGGFLYEQYF	TGTGCCAGCAGCACCCAGACAGGGGGCTTTCTCTACGAGCAGTACTTC
.	TRBV14	TRBJ2-5	.	CASSQWAGETQYF	TGTGCCAGCAGCCAATGGGCAGGGGAGACCCAGTACTTC
.	TRBV28	TRBJ1-3	TRBD1	CASREDRAWAGNTIYF	TGTGCCAGCAGGGAGGACAGGGCCTGGGCTGGAAACACCATATATTTT
.	TRBV3-1	TRBJ1-1	.	CASRVRPNTEAFF	TGTGCCAGCAGAGTGAGACCGAACACTGAAGCTTTCTTT
few	TRBV4-3	TRBJ1-3	TRBD1	CASSPTRGPVDTIYF	TGCGCCAGCAGCCCGACCAGGGGGCCGGTGGACACCATATATTTT
.	TRBV5-1	TRBJ2-5	.	CASSLWGFQETQYF	TGCGCCAGCAGCTTGTGGGGGTTCCAAGAGACCCAGTACTTC
.	TRBV5-1	TRBJ2-5	TRBD2	CASSLDGGAGETQYF	TGCGCCAGCAGCTTGGACGGGGGGGCCGGAGAGACCCAGTACTTC
many	TRBV7-2	TRBJ2-1	.	CASSLTLDEQFF	TGTGCCAGCAGCTTAACGTTGGATGAGCAGTTCTTC
.	TRBV20-1	TRBJ2-7	.	CSARPVMEQYF	TGCAGTGCTAGACCCGTTATGGAGCAGTACTTC
few	TRBV15	TRBJ2-2	.	CATSRDRGYTGELFF	TGTGCCACCAGCAGAGATAGGGGTTACACCGGGGAGCTGTTTTTT
few	TRBV6-1	TRBJ2-6	.	CASSEGVWSSGANVLTF	TGTGCCAGCAGTGAAGGGGTGTGGAGCTCTGGGGCCAACGTCCTGACTTTC
.	TRBV4-3	TRBJ2-7	TRBD2	CASSPIPGGPYEQYF	TGCGCCAGCAGCCCCATACCGGGGGGGCCTTACGAGCAGTACTTC
few	TRBV7-2	TRBJ2-3	.	CASSRLTDTQYF	TGTGCCAGCAGCCGGCTCACAGATACGCAGTATTTT
few	TRBV20-1	TRBJ1-1	.	CSASRGGPSTEAFF	TGCAGTGCTAGTCGTGGGGGGCCCAGCACTGAAGCTTTCTTT
.	TRBV12-3/TRBV12-4	TRBJ1-2	.	CASTTGIRNYGYTF	TGTGCCAGCACAACAGGGATAAGGAACTATGGCTACACCTTC
few	TRBV19	TRBJ2-1	TRBD2	CASSSTSGAYNEQFF	TGTGCCAGTAGTTCCACTAGCGGGGCTTACAATGAGCAGTTCTTC